This record looks at one TCR beta chain sequence and its context. The target antigen is unknown. The record originates from a study of shared clonotypes between healthy human individuals. General observations from the study: Naive CD4 clonotypes overlapped across a handful of donors at roughly 5.1%. Generation probabilities of non-shared clonotypes were lower (relative to those shared by all four donors).

In the sorted-subset replicate PCRs, roughly 210 ng DNA, tens of thousands of T cell genomes, was used. Assay: immunoSEQ multiplex PCR; the TCRdb copy retains only in-frame clones and omits some. The sample carries about a million clones, approximately 68% recorded once. Trimming removed 1 base from V and 0 bases from J, with 12 bases in between. Germline V CDR1 and CDR2: MNHNS, SASEGT. CDR3 length equals 16 residues. This clonotype was obtained from a man aged 18 to 35 in good health. The chain employs TRBV6-1 and TRBJ1-1; maybe TRBD1 (6 bases). Sample: memory CD4+ T cells sorted from blood. This sample's subset: CD45RA-negative fraction. The CDR3 is CASSEDRVKMNTEAFF. CDR3 nucleotide sequence: TGTGCCAGCAGTGAAGACAGGGTAAAGATGAACACTGAAGCTTTCTTT.